The entry that follows covers one TCR beta chain sequence. Repertoires were generated with immunoSEQ multiplex PCR, while TCRdb's copy carries only in-frame clones and drops some. The sample includes about 27,000 clones, roughly 93% of them seen just once. Germline loops: CDR1 SEHNR, CDR2 FQNEAQ (reference sequence). The length of the CDR3 is 15 residues. V lost 7 bases and J 1 base, leaving 16 bases between the germline ends. The sample originates from a study of control samples from healthy donors and cancer patients. The V and J genes are TRBV7-9 and TRBJ1-1; D not certain. The TCR comes from a man aged 45-65 years with lung cancer. Sequenced: PBMCs. CDR3 DNA sequence: TGTGCCAGCAACTCCCTCCAGTCGAGGAACACTGAAGCTTTCTTT. Amino acids: CASNSLQSRNTEAFF.